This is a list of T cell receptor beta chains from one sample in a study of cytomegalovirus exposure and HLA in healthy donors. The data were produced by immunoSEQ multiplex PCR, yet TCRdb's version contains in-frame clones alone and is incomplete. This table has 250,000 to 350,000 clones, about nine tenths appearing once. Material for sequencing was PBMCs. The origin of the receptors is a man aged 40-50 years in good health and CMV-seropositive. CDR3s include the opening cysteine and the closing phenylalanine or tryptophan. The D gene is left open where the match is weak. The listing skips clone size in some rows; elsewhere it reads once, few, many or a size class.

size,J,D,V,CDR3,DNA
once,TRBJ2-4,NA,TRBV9,CASSVGGSLDIQYF,TGTGCCAGCAGCGTAGGAGGATCTCTGGACATTCAGTACTTC
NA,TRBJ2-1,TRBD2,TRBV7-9,CASSPGTSAYNEQFF,TGTGCCAGCAGCCCCGGGACTAGCGCGTACAATGAGCAGTTCTTC
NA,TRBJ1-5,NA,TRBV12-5,CASGFPLSSTGTRITDSNQPQHF,TGTGCTAGTGGTTTCCCATTGTCGTCAACCGGGACTAGGATAACCGATAGCAATCAGCCCCAGCATTTT
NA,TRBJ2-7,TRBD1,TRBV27,CASSFTGVEQYF,TGTGCCAGCAGTTTCACAGGGGTCGAGCAGTACTTC
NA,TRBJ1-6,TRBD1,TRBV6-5,CASSPDRASNSPLHF,TGTGCCAGCAGCCCAGACAGGGCTAGTAATTCACCCCTCCACTTT
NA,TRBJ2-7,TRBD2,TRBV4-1,CASSQAGTSAYEQYF,TGCGCCAGCAGCCAAGCCGGGACTAGCGCCTACGAGCAGTACTTC
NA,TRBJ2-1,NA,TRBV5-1,CASSLGLWHEQFF,TGCGCCAGCAGCCTAGGTCTGTGGCATGAGCAGTTCTTC
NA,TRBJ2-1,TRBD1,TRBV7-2,CASSIDRGPNEQFF,TGTGCCAGCAGCATAGACAGGGGTCCCAATGAGCAGTTCTTC
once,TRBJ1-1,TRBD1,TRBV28,CASNRRQGGYTEAFF,TGTGCCAGCAATCGACGGCAGGGGGGATACACTGAAGCTTTCTTT
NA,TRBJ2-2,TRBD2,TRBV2,CASSEARASGRNGELFF,TGTGCCAGCAGTGAAGCGCGGGCTAGCGGGAGGAACGGGGAGCTGTTTTTT
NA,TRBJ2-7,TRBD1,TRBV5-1,CASSTAGGSYEQYF,TGCGCCAGCAGTACGGCAGGGGGAAGCTACGAGCAGTACTTC
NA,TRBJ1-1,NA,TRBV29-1,CSVFSSGRRHTNTEAFF,TGCAGCGTTTTTTCAAGTGGGAGACGGCATACGAACACTGAAGCTTTCTTT
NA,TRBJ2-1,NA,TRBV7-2,CASSSAPKSSYNEQFF,TGTGCCAGCAGCTCAGCTCCGAAGAGCTCCTACAATGAGCAGTTCTTC
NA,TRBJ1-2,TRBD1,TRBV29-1,CSAEPPGGIINYGYTF,TGCAGCGCCGAACCCCCAGGGGGCATCATCAACTATGGCTACACCTTC
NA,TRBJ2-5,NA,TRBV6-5,CASSYSRQETQYF,TGTGCCAGCAGTTACAGCAGGCAAGAGACCCAGTACTTC
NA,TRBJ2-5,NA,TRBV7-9,CASSPRETQYF,TGTGCCAGCAGCCCTCGAGAGACCCAGTACTTC
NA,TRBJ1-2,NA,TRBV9,CASSVELNYGYTF,TGTGCCAGCAGCGTAGAACTAAACTATGGCTACACCTTC
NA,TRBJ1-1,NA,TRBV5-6,CASSLGGVTEAFF,TGTGCCAGCAGCTTGGGCGGGGTTACTGAAGCTTTCTTT